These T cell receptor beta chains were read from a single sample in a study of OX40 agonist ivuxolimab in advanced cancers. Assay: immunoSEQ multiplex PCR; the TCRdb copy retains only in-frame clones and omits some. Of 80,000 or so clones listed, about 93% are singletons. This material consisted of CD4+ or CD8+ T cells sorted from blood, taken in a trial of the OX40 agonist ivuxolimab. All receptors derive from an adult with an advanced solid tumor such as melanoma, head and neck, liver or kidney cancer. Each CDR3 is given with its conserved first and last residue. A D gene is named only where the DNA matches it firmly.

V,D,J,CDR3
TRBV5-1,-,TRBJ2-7,CASSLGEALAYEQYF
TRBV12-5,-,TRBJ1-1,CASGSESNTEAFF
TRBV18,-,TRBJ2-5,CAVFGQTRKETQYF
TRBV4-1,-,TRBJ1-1,CASSQVTGHTEAFF
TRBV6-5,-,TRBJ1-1,CASQRMGTEAFF
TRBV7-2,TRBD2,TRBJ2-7,CASSLTSGLYEQYF
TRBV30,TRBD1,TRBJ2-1,CAWSGQGQQFF
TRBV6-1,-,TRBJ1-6,CASSDPGYNSPLHF
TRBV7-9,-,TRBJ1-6,CASSLVNSPLHF
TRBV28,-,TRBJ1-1,CASSTLQGAEAFF
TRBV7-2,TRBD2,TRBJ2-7,CASSSSSGFSYEQYF
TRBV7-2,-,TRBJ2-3,CASSLRDSDTQYF
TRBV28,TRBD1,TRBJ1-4,CASSSPTGGEKLFF
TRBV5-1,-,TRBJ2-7,CASSTQNPSYEQYF
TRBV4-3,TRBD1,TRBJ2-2,CASSQGTANTGELFF
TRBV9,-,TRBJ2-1,CASSSRLELYNEQFF
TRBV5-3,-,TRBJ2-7,CARSLDPGSGYEQYF
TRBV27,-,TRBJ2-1,CASSRGRENNEQFF
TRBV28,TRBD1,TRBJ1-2,CASNLGDRGIYGYTF
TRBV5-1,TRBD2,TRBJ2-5,CASESGRGKETQYF
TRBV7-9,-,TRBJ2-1,CASSSRDGTYNEQFF
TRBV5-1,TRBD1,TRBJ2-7,CASSPTGNSYEQYF
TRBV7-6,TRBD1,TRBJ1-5,CASSLVPPGQGAGQPQHF
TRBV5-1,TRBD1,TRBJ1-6,CASRPRTGGDSPLHF
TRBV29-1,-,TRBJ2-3,CSVDEGVADTQYF
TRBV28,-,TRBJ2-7,CASSRQGGIYEQYF
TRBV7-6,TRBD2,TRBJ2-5,CASSPGLAGTTQTQYF
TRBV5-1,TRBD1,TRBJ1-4,CASSLEGQVNEKLFF
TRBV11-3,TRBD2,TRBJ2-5,CASSSGLAGGKTQYF
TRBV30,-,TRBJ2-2,CAWSRLGATMNTGELFF
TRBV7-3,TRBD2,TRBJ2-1,CASSLSGGASYNEQFF
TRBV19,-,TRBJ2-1,CASSMRIYNEQFF
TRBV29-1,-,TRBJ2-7,CSVEVGASREQYF
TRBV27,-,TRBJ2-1,CASSLGLAANEQFF
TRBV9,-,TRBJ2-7,CASSVAAGSPSYEQYF
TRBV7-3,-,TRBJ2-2,CASSLIQGELFF
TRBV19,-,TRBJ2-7,CASRTTSDSREQYF
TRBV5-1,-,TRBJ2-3,CASSLERAQYF
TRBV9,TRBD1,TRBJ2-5,CASSVALGDRAQETQYF
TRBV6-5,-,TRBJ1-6,CASSYSIQGSNSPLHF
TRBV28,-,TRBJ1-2,CASSLSPKVSQGRILYGYTF
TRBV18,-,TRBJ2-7,CASSPFSPTDEQYF
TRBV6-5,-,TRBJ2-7,CASRQSRDTYEQYF
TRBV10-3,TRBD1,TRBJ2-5,CAISESKGGQGYFETQYF
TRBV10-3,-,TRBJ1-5,CASSGTTNQPQHF
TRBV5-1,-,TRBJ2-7,CASSLENSYEQYF
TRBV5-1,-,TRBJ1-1,CASSLTVNTEAFF
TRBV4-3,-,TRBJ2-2,CASSQDNVPSTGELFF
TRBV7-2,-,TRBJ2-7,CASSLAAQGSSYEQYF
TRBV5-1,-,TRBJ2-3,CASSLTTDTQYF
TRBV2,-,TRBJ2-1,CASSDLRGGEQFF
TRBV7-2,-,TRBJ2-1,CASSLAPLSSYNEQFF
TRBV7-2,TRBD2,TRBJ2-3,CASSSGLAGGSDTQYF
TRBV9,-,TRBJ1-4,CASSVGGRDEKLFF
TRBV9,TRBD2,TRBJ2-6,CASSEEGLAGYSGANVLTF
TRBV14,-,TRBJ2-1,CASSSLDNEQFF
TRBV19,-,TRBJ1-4,CASREQGSVEKLFF